The T cell receptor beta chain under discussion was sequenced for a study of sequential checkpoint blockade in melanoma. Turning to the study itself: After both sequences, patients received maintenance nivolumab. TCRbeta immunosequencing was performed on DNA from fewer than 95 pretreatment melanoma tumor samples. Study observations and caveats: Mutational load did not correlate with tumor T-cell fraction or clonality.

Profiled with immunoSEQ multiplex PCR; TCRdb holds only in-frame clones, not every one. The profile shows thousands of clones, 22% of them singletons. Treatment noted: randomized to nivolumab then ipilimumab (arm A) or the reverse (arm B). Worth noting for this clone: What it binds is not known.

The V gene lost 3 bases and the J gene lost 4 bases, with 10 bases spanning the gap. The CDR3 is 14 residues long. Germline V CDR1 and CDR2: SGHDN, FVKESK. This sequence originates from a human donor with melanoma. The chain is built from TRBV14 and TRBJ2-1, with D uncertain. This specimen was tumor tissue (inferred from file names), taken from a patient given nivolumab and ipilimumab in sequence. The CDR3 reads CASSHLESYNEQFF. The CDR3 nucleotides read TGTGCCAGCAGCCATCTTGAATCGTACAATGAGCAGTTCTTC.